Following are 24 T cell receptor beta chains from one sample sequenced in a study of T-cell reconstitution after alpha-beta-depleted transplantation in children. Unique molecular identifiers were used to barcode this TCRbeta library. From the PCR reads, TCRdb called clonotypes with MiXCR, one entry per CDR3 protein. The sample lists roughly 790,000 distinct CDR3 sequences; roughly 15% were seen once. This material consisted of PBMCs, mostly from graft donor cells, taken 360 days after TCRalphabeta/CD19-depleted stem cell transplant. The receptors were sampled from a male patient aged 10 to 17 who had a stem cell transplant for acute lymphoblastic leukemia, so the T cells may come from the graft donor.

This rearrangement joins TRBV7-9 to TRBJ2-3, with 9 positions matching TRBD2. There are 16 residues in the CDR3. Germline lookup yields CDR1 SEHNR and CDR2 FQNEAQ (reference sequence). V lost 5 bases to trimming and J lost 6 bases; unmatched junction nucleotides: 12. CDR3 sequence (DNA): TGTGCCAGCAGCGCCCCCCTAGCGGGGAACAGGGATACGCAGTATTTT. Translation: CASSAPLAGNRDTQYF.

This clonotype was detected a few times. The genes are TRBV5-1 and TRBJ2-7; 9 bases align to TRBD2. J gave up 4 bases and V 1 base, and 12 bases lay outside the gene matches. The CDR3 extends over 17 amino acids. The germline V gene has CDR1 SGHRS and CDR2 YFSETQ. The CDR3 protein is CASSLFPAGGPRYEQYF. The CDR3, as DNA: TGCGCCAGCAGCTTGTTTCCCGCGGGAGGGCCCAGGTACGAGCAGTACTTC.

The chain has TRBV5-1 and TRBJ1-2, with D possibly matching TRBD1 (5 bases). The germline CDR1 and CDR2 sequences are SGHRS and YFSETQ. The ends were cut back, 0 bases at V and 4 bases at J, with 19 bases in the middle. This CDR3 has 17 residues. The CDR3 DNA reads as TGCGCCAGCAGCTTGGGGGTGACAGCGAAGCTCTTCTATGGCTACACCTTC. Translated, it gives CASSLGVTAKLFYGYTF.

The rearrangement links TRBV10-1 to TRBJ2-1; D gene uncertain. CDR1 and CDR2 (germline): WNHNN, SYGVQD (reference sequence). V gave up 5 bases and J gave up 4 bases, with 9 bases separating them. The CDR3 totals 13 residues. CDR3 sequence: CASSSTLYNEQFF. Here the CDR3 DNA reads TGCGCCAGCAGTTCCACACTATACAATGAGCAGTTCTTC.

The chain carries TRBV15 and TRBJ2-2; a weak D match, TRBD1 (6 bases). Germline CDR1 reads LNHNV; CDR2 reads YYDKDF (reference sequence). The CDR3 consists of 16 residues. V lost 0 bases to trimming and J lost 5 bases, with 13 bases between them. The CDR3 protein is CATSRDRDKPTGELFF. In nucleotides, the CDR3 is TGTGCCACCAGCAGAGACCGGGACAAACCTACCGGGGAGCTGTTTTTT. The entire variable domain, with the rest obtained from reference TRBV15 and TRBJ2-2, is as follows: DAMVIQNPRYQVTQFGKPVTLSCSQTLNHNVMYWYQQKSSQAPKLLFHYYDKDFNNEADTPDNFQSRRPNTSFCFLDIRSPGLGDTAMYLCATSRDRDKPTGELFFGEGSRLTVL.

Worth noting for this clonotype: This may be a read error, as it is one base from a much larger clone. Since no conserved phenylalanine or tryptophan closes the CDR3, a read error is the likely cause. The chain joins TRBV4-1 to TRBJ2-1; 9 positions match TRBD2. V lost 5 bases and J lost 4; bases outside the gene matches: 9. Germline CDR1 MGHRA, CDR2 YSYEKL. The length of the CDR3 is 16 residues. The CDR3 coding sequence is TGCGCCAGCAGCAAAAGGGGCCTAGCGGGATACAATGAGCAGTTCTTA. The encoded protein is CASSKRGLAGYNEQFL.

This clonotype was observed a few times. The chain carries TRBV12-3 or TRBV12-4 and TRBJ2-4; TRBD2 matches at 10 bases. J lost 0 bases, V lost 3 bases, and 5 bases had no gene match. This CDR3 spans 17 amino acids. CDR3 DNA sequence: TGTGCCAGCAGTTTGGTAGCGGGAGGTTTAGCCAAAAACATTCAGTACTTC. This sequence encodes CASSLVAGGLAKNIQYF.

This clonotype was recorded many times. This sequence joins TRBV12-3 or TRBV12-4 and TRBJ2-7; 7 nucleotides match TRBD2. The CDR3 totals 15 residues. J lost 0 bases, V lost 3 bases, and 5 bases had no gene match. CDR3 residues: CASSFWTSGSYEQYF. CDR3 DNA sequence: TGTGCCAGCAGTTTTTGGACTAGTGGCTCCTACGAGCAGTACTTC.

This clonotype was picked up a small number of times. CDR3 sequence: CSRYLTGGVFYEQYF. For the CDR3, the DNA is TGCAGCAGATATCTGACAGGCGGGGTTTTCTACGAGCAGTACTTC. The rearrangement links TRBV29-1 to TRBJ2-7; D is possibly TRBD1 or TRBD2 (6 bases each). This CDR3 has 15 amino acids. Per the germline V gene, CDR1 is SQVTM and CDR2 is ANQGSEA. Trimming removed 8 bases from V and 3 bases from J, with 23 bases in between.

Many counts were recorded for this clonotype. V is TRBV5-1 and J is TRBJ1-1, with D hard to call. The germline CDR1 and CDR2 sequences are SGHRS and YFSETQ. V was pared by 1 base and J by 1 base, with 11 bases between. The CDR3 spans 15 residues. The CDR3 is CASSLLRAANTEAFF. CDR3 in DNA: TGCGCCAGCAGCTTGCTCCGGGCCGCGAACACTGAAGCTTTCTTT. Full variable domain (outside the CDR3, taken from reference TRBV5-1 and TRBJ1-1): KAGVTQTPRYLIKTRGQQVTLSCSPISGHRSVSWYQQTPGQGLQFLFEYFSETQRNKGNFPGRFSGRQFSNSRSEMNVSTLELGDSALYLCASSLLRAANTEAFFGQGTRLTVV.

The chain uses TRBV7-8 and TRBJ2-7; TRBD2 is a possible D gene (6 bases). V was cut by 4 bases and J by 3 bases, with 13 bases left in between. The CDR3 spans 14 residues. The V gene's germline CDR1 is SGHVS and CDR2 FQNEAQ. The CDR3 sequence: CASSSTDYGYEQYF. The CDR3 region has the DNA TGTGCCAGCAGCTCGACGGACTACGGCTACGAGCAGTACTTC.

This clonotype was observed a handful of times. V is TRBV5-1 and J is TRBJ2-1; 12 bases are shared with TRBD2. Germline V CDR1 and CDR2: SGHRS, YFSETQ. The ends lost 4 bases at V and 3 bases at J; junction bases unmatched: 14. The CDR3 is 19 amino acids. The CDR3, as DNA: TGCGCCAGCAGCCCTATTCTAGCGGGAGGGTTTGGAGACTACAATGAGCAGTTCTTC. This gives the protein CASSPILAGGFGDYNEQFF.

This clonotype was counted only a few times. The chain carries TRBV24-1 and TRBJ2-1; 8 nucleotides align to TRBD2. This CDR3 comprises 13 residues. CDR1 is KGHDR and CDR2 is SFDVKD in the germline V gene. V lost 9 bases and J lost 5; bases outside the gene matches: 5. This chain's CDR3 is CATGKGLDNEQFF. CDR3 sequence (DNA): TGTGCCACCGGAAAGGGACTAGACAATGAGCAGTTCTTC.

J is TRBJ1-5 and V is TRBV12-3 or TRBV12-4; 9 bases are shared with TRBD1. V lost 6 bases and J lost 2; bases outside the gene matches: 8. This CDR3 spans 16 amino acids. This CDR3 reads CASSPQGAGGNQPQHF. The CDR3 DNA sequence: TGTGCCAGCAGCCCACAGGGGGCGGGGGGCAATCAGCCCCAGCATTTT.

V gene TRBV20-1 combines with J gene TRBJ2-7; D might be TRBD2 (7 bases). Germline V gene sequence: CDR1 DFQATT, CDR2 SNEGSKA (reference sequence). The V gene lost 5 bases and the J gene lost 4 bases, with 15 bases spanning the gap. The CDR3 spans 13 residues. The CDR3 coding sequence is TGCAGTGCTCCCGGGGGGCAGCGGTACGAGCAGTACTTC. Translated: CSAPGGQRYEQYF.

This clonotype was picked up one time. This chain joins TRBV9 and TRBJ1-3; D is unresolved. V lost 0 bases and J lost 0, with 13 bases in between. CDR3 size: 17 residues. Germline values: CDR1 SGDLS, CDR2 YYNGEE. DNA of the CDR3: TGTGCCAGCAGCGTAGGTAGGAGCGCAATCTCTGGAAACACCATATATTTT. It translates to CASSVGRSAISGNTIYF.

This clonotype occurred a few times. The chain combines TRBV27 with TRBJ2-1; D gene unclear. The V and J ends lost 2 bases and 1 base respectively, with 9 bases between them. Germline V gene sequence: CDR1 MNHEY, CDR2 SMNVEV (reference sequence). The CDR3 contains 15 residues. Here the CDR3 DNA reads TGTGCCAGCAGTTTAGATCCCACTTCCTACAATGAGCAGTTCTTC. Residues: CASSLDPTSYNEQFF.

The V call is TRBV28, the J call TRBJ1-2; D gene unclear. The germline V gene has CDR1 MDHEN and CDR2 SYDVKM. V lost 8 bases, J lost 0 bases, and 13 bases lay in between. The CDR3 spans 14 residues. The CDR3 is CASSRRPSNYGYTF. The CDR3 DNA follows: TGTGCCAGCTCGAGGCGGCCTTCTAACTATGGCTACACCTTC.

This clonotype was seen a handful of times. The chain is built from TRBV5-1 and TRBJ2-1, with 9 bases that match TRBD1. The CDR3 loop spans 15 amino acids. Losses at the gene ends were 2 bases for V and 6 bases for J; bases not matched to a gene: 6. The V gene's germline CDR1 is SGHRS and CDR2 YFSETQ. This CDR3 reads CASSFGTGPINEQFF. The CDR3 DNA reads TGCGCCAGCAGCTTCGGGACAGGGCCTATCAATGAGCAGTTCTTC.

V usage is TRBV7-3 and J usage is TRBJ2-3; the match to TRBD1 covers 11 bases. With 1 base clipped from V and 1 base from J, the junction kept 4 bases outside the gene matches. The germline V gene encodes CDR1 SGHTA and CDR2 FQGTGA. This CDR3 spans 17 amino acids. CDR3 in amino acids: CASSLRPGQGGTDTQYF. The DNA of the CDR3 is TGTGCCAGCAGCTTAAGACCGGGACAGGGGGGCACAGATACGCAGTATTTT.

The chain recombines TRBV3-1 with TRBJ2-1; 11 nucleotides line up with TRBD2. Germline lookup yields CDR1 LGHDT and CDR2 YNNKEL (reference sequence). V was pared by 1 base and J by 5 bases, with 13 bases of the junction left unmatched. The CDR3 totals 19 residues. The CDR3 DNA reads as TGTGCCAGCAGCCAAGTATTTTCTAGGCTAGCGGGGGGCCACAATGAGCAGTTCTTC. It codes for CASSQVFSRLAGGHNEQFF.

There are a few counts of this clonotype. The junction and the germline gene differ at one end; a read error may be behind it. CDR3 residues: CCANPSTSGDFPYEQYF. The CDR3 DNA is TGCTGTGCTAACCCCTCGACTAGCGGGGATTTCCCCTACGAGCAGTACTTC. The chain links TRBV20-1 to TRBJ2-7; TRBD2 matches 11 bases. Germline CDR1 DFQATT, CDR2 SNEGSKA (reference sequence). The CDR3 is 17 residues long.

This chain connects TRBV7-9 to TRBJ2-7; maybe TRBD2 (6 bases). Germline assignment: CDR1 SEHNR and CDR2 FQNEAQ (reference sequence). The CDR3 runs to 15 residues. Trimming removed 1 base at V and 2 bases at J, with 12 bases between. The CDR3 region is CASSLGRDGAYEQYF. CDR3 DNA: TGTGCCAGCAGCTTAGGGCGGGACGGAGCCTACGAGCAGTACTTC.

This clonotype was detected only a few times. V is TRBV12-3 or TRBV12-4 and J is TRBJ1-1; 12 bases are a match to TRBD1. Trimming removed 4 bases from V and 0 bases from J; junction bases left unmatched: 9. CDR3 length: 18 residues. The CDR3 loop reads CASSSPGQGAGMNTEAFF. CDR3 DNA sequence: TGTGCCAGCAGTTCACCGGGACAGGGGGCGGGGATGAACACTGAAGCTTTCTTT.